The T cell receptor beta chain described here comes from a study of blood T cell repertoires in COVID-19. Study information: Samples representing acute and convalescent COVID-19 were sourced from the United States, Italy and Spain. From T cells, B-cell-depleted T cells, or PBMCs came the material, which was cDNA or gDNA.

In the authors' workflow: Researchers report that nucleated cell counts were estimated from reference gene primer amplification. Method: immunoSEQ multiplex PCR; TCRdb's copy keeps in-frame clones and lacks some. V and J calls and clone size follow that table, whereas D and trimming were derived from the DNA. The data contain around 250,000 clones, over 80% of them singletons. The CDR3 consists of 13 residues. J was trimmed by 6 bases and V by 8 bases; bases with no gene match: 10. CDR1 is SNHLY, CDR2 FYNNEI, per germline. This TCR was recovered from a woman in her forties who had recovered from COVID-19. The chain uses TRBV2 and TRBJ2-7; TRBD1 agrees at 7 bases. The sample was peripheral blood. This chain's CDR3 is CASGIGGSGEQYF. The CDR3, as DNA: TGTGCCAGCGGAATAGGGGGCTCGGGCGAGCAGTACTTC.